This paragraph reports one T cell receptor (beta chain). This CDR3 comprises 13 residues. Germline assignment: CDR1 MNHNS and CDR2 SASEGT. V gave up 2 bases and J gave up 7 bases, with 8 bases separating them. Seattle's enrolled individuals joined amid active infection and were then monitored longitudinally. The table came from immunoSEQ multiplex PCR; TCRdb's copy has only in-frame clones and leaves some out. Among 270,000 or so clones, just under 90% were seen once, and the ten largest hold roughly 11%. This sample is drawn from a study of blood T cell repertoires in COVID-19. The clonotype comes from a woman aged 25 to 39 with COVID-19, enrolled during active disease. The sequenced material came from peripheral blood. The chain links TRBV6-1 to TRBJ2-2; D remains ambiguous. This CDR3 reads CASSESLLGELFF. CDR3 nucleotide sequence: TGTGCCAGCAGTGAATCACTCCTCGGGGAGCTGTTTTTT.